These 2 T cell receptor beta chains share one sample of origin, sequenced in a study of tissue T cells after allogeneic stem cell transplantation. The protocol was immunoSEQ multiplex PCR, while the TCRdb copy is restricted to in-frame clones and leaves out a portion. In the table there are 20,000 to 25,000 clones, 72% of which are singletons. Sequencing was done on a sample of spleen. Receptor source: a female BALB/c mouse in good health. For the strain, the MHC haplotype given is H2-d.

In regard to this clone: Gene names follow the mouse nomenclature. The CDR3 goes on 1 residue after the read ends, and that part is filled in from the germline J gene. The chain uses TRBV5 and TRBJ2-3; D is uncertain. Trimming pared 0 bases from V and 1 base from J, leaving 8 bases between. Germline assignment: CDR1 LGHNA and CDR2 YNLKQL (reference sequence). The CDR3 runs 15 residues. CDR3 DNA (partial): TGTGCCAGCAGCCAAGAAGGGCGGGGTGCAGAAACGCTGTAT. Translated, it gives CASSQEGRGAETLY. The whole CDR3 sequence is CASSQEGRGAETLYF.

A word on this clone: Mouse gene names apply. The read ends 1 residue early relative to the CDR3; the germline J gene fills the gap. The rearrangement uses TRBV13-1 and TRBJ2-5, with D possibly TRBD1 on 5 matching bases. CDR1 NSHNY and CDR2 SYGAGN come from the germline V gene. The CDR3 sequence is 11 residues long. V lost 6 bases, J lost 4 bases, and 6 bases lay in between. The CDR3 bases that were read are TGTGCCAGCAAGACAGAAGACACCCAGTAC. Protein product: CASKTEDTQY. The whole CDR3 sequence reads CASKTEDTQYF.